Listed below are T cell receptor beta chains from one sample, sequenced in a study of shared clonotypes between healthy human individuals. Clones were read by immunoSEQ multiplex PCR, and TCRdb kept only the in-frame ones, dropping some. The sample has millions of clones, around nine tenths seen once. Sequencing was performed on naive CD4+ T cells sorted from blood. The receptors were sampled from a man aged 18 to 35 in good health. Each CDR3 is given with its conserved first and last residue. Each record gives: CDR3 protein, J gene, V gene.

CDR3: CASSESGRWQRENIQYF; J: TRBJ2-4; V: TRBV2
CDR3: CASIETQGPAYYGYTF; J: TRBJ1-2; V: TRBV6-6
CDR3: CATGDFYGYTF; J: TRBJ1-2; V: TRBV6-1
CDR3: CASSLTVAGNYNEQFF; J: TRBJ2-1; V: TRBV7-9
CDR3: CASRTGEAYEQYF; J: TRBJ2-7; V: TRBV2
CDR3: CASSRGQGDTIYF; J: TRBJ1-3; V: TRBV7-9
CDR3: CAISSGRATDTQYF; J: TRBJ2-3; V: TRBV10-3
CDR3: CASSYRYRGANEKLFF; J: TRBJ1-4; V: TRBV6-5
CDR3: CASSLEGLAGATDTQYF; J: TRBJ2-3; V: TRBV11-2
CDR3: CASSQDLSRETQYF; J: TRBJ2-5; V: TRBV4-1
CDR3: CASSAQDSGAQPQHF; J: TRBJ1-5; V: TRBV19
CDR3: CASSLAHGTFEQYF; J: TRBJ2-7; V: TRBV5-6
CDR3: CASSPKQGNTEAFF; J: TRBJ1-1; V: TRBV18
CDR3: CASSQDGQGGSYEQYF; J: TRBJ2-7; V: TRBV4-3
CDR3: CASSLSPFGQATYYEQYF; J: TRBJ2-7; V: TRBV28
CDR3: CASSFPPTGELFF; J: TRBJ2-2; V: TRBV28
CDR3: CASSLPGIETQYF; J: TRBJ2-5; V: TRBV5-6
CDR3: CASTRTGANTGELFF; J: TRBJ2-2; V: TRBV6-5
CDR3: CASSQDAVRPNGNTEAFF; J: TRBJ1-1; V: TRBV4-3
CDR3: CVSSSRQNYGYTF; J: TRBJ1-2; V: TRBV7-9
CDR3: CASTRGGGNTGELFF; J: TRBJ2-2; V: TRBV9
CDR3: CASSQSGREQYF; J: TRBJ2-7; V: TRBV23-1
CDR3: CAWSVAGGSQPQHF; J: TRBJ1-5; V: TRBV30
CDR3: CASSLNSGYNEKLFF; J: TRBJ1-4; V: TRBV7-9
CDR3: CASSLATGPHQPQHF; J: TRBJ1-5; V: TRBV5-8
CDR3: CASRGLRDKHHEQYF; J: TRBJ2-7; V: TRBV27
CDR3: CASSLGTERNNLCGYTF; J: TRBJ1-2; V: TRBV6-9
CDR3: CASSSQTGTDTQYF; J: TRBJ2-3; V: TRBV7-2
CDR3: CAWTQGGNTIYF; J: TRBJ1-3; V: TRBV30
CDR3: CASSLDTGVNSPLHF; J: TRBJ1-6; V: TRBV5-1
CDR3: CGARTEKENSNQPQHF; J: TRBJ1-5; V: TRBV6-4
CDR3: CASSKDNYWQFF; J: TRBJ2-1; V: TRBV21-1
CDR3: CASSPDRGRLLAFF; J: TRBJ1-1; V: TRBV5-4
CDR3: CASSEMWVSNQPQHF; J: TRBJ1-5; V: TRBV6-1
CDR3: CASSSRQGDYEQYF; J: TRBJ2-7; V: TRBV6-5